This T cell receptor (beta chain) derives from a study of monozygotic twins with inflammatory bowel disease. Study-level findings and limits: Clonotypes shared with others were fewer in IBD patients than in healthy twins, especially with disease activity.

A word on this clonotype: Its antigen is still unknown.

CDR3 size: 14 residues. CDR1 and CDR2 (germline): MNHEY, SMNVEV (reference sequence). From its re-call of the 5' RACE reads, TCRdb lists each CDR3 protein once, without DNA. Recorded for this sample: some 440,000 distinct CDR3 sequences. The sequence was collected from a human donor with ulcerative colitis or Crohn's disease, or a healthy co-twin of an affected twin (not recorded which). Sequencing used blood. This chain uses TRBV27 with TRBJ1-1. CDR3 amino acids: CASSLGGGVAEAFF.